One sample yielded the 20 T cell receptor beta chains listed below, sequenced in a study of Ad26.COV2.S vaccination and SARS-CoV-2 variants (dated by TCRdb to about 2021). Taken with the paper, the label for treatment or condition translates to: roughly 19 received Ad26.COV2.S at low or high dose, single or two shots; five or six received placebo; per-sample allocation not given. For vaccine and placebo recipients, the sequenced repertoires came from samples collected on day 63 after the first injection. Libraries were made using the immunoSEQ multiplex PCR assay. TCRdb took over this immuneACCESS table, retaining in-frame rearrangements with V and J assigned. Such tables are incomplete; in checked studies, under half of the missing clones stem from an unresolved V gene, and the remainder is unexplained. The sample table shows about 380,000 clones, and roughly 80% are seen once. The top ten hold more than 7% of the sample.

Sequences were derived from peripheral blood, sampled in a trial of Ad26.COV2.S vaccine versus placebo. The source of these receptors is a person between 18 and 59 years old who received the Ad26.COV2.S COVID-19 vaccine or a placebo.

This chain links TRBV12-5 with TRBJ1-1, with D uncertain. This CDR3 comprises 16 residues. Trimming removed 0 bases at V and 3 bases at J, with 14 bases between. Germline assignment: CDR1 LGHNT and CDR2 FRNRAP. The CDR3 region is CASGLVLVGWDTEAFF. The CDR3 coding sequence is TGTGCTAGTGGTTTGGTACTTGTTGGTTGGGACACTGAAGCTTTCTTT.

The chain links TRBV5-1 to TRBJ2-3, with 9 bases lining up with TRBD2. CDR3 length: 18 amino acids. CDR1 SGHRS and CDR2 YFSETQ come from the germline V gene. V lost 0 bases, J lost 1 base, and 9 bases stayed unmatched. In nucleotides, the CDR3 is TGCGCCAGCAGCTTGGATTTAAGGCGACTAGCGGGCACAGATACGCAGTATTTT. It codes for CASSLDLRRLAGTDTQYF. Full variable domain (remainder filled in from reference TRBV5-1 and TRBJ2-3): KAGVTQTPRYLIKTRGQQVTLSCSPISGHRSVSWYQQTPGQGLQFLFEYFSETQRNKGNFPGRFSGRQFSNSRSEMNVSTLELGDSALYLCASSLDLRRLAGTDTQYFGPGTRLTVL.

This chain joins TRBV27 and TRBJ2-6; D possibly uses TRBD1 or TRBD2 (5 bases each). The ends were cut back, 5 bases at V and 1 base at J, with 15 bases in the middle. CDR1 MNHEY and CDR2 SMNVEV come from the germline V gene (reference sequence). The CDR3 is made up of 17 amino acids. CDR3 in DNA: TGTGCCAGCAGTCGGGGCGGTTTGGGTTCTGGGGCCAACGTCCTGACTTTC. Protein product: CASSRGGLGSGANVLTF.

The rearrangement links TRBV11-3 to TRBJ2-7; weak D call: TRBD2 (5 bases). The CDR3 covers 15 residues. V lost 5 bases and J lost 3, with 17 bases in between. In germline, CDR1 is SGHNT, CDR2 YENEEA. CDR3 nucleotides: TGTGCCAGCAGCCCTCCGTGGGCTAGCCTCTACGAGCAGTACTTC. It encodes CASSPPWASLYEQYF.

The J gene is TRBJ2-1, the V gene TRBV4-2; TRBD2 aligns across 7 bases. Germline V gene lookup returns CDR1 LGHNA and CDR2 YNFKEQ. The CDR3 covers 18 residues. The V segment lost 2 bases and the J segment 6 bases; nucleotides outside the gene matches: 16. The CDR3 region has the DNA TGTGCCAGCAGCCAACCCGGTCTGGGGGGAGGGCCGCCCAATGAGCAGTTCTTC. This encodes CASSQPGLGGGPPNEQFF.

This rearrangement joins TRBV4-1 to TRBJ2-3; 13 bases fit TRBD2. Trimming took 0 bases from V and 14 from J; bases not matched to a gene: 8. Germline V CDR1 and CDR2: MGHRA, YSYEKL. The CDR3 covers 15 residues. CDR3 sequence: CASSQDGGLAGIGYF. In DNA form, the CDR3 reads TGCGCCAGCAGCCAAGATGGGGGACTAGCGGGAATAGGGTATTTT.

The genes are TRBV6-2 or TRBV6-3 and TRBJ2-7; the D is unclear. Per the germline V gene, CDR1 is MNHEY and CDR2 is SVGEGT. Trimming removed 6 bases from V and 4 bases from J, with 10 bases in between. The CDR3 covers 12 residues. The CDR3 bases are TGTGCCAGCAGCTCGACCGGGTACGAGCAGTACTTC. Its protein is CASSSTGYEQYF.

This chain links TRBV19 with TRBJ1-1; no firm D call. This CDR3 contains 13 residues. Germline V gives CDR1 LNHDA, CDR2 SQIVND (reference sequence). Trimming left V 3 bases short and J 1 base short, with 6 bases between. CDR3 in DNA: TGTGCCAGTAGTATGAGGCAGAACACTGAAGCTTTCTTT. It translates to CASSMRQNTEAFF.

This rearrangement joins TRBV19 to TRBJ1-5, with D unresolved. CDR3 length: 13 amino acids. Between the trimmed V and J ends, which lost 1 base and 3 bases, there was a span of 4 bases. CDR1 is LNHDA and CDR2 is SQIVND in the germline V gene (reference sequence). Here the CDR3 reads CASSIAINQPQHF. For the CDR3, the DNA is TGTGCCAGTAGTATAGCTATCAATCAGCCCCAGCATTTT.

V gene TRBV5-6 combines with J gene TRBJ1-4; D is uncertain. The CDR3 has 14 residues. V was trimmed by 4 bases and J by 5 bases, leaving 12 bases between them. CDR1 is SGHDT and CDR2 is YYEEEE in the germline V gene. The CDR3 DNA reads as TGTGCCAGCAGCCTACTGGGCAGGAATGAAAAACTGTTTTTT. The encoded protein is CASSLLGRNEKLFF.

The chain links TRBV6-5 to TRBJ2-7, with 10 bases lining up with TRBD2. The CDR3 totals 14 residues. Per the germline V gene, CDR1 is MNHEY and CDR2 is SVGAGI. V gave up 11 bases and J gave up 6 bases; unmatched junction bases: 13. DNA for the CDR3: TGTGCCGGCGACACTAGCGGGACTAGGCTCGAGCAGTACTTC. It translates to CAGDTSGTRLEQYF.

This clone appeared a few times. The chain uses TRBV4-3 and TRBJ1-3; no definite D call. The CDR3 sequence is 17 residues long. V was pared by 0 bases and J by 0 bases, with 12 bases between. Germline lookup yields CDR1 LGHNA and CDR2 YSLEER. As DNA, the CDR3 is TGCGCCAGCAGCCAAGACCTGCTGATCAGCTCTGGAAACACCATATATTTT. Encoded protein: CASSQDLLISSGNTIYF.

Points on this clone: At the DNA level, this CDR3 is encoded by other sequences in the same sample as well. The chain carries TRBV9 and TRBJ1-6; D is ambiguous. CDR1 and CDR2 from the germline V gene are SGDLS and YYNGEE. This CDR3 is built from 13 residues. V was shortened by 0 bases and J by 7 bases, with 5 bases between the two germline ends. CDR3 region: CASSVAQNSPLHF. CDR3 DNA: TGTGCCAGCAGCGTAGCACAGAATTCACCCCTCCACTTT.

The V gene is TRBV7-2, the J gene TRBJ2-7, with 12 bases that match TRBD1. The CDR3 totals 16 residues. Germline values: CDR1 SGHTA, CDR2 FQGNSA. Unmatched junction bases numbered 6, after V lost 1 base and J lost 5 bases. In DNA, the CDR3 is TGTGCCAGCAGCTTAGTTTGGGGACAGGGGGCGAACGAGCAGTACTTC. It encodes CASSLVWGQGANEQYF.

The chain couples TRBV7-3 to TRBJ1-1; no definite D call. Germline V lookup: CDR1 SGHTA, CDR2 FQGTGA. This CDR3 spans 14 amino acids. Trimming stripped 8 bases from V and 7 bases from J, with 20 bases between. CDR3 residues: CASSFSQTHREAFF. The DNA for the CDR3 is TGTGCCAGCTCATTCAGCCAGACGCATCGTGAAGCTTTCTTT.

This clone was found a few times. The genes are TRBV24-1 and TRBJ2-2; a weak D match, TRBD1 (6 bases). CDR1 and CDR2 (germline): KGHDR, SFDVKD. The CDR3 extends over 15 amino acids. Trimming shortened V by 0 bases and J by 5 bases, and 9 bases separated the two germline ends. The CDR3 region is CATSDLGRGTGELFF. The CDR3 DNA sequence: TGTGCCACCAGTGATTTGGGCAGGGGAACCGGGGAGCTGTTTTTT.

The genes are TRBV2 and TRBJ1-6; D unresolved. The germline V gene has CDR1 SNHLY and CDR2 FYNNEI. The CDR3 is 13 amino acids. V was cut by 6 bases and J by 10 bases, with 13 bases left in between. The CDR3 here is CASRPNPGSPLHF. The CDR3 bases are TGTGCCAGCAGGCCAAATCCTGGATCACCCCTCCACTTT.

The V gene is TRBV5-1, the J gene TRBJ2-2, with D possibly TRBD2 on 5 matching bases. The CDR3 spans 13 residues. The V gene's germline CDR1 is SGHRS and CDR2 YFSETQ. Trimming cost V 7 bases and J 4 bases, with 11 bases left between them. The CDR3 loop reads CASRGPGTGELFF. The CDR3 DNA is TGCGCCAGCCGAGGGCCAGGCACCGGGGAGCTGTTTTTT.

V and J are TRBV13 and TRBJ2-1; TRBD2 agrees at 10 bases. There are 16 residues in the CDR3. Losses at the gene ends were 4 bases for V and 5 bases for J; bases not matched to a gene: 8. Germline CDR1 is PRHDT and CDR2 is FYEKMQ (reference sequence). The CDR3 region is CASSWATSGYHNEQFF. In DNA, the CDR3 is TGTGCCAGCAGCTGGGCGACTAGCGGGTACCACAATGAGCAGTTCTTC.

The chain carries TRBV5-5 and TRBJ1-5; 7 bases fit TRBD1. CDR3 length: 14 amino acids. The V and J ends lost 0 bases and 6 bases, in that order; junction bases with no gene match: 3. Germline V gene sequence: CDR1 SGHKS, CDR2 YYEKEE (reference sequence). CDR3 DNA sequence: TGTGCCAGCAGCTTGGACAGGGGAATTCAGCCCCAGCATTTT. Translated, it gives CASSLDRGIQPQHF. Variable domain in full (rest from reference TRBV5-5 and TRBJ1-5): DAGVTQSPTHLIKTRGQQVTLRCSPISGHKSVSWYQQVLGQGPQFIFQYYEKEERGRGNFPDRFSARQFPNYSSELNVNALLLGDSALYLCASSLDRGIQPQHFGDGTRLSIL.